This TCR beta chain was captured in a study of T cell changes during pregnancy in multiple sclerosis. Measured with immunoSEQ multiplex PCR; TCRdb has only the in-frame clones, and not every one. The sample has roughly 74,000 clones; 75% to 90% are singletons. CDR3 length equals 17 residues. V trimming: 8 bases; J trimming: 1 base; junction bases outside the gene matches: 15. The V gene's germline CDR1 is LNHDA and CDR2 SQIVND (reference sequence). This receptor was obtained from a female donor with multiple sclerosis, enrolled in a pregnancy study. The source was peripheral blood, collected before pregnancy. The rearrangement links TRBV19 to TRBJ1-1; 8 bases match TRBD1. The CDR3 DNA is TGTGCCAGTGCCCCCCGGACAGGGAACTACCCGAACACTGAAGCTTTCTTT. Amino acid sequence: CASAPRTGNYPNTEAFF.